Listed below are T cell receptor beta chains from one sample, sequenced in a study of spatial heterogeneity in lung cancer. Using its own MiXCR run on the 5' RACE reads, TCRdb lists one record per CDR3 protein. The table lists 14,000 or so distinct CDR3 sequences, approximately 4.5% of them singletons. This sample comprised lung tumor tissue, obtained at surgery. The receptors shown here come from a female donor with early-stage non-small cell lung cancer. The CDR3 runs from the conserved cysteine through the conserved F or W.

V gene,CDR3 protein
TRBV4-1,CASSRDRRGTDTQYF
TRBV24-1,CATSDGDRGFGTQYF
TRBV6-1,CASSFRQMSSYNEQFF
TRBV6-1,CASSADWSSYEQYF
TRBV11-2,CASSHLRGYTQYF
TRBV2,CASTEQGVTDTQYF
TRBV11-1,CASSLGPESGNTIYF
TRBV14,CASSRDSYSPLHF
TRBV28,CASSFGRGLGETQYF
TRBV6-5,CASSYRVNSPLHF
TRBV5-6,CASSFLTAYYTF
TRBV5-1,CASSFDPSSLGELFF
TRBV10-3,CAISDPPSPYSGNTIYF
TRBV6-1,CASSDRDRSTIRVNQPQHF
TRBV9,CASSKTGQNTEAFF
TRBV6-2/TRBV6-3,CASSPPVLPGVQRAYGYTF
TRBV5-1,CASSPTGTYSEKLFF
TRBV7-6,CASSSTPGLNSPLHF
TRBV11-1,CASSLNTEPNYGYTF
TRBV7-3,CASSLSWGTEAFF
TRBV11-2,CASSLVRRLAGDNEQFF
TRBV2,CASSEALPIENEQFF
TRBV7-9,CASSLGSGGVTEAFF
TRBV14,CASSQVPYGYTF
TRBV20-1,CSAREIPGGEAKNIQYF
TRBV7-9,CASILRVAGNTGELFF
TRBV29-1,CSVTGQGDYEQYF
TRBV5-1,CASSLGSGPSTDTQYF
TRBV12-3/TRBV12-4,CASSLRHNQPQHF
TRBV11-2,CASSLGSGGFLTGELFF
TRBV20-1,CSVRPGPTADYEQYF
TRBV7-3,CASSSGLWGSEAFF
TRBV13,CASSRDSLHYGYTF
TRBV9,CASSVTGGANVLTF
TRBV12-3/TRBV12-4,CASSQHNYGYTF
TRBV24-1,CATSDLASSGGVTDTQYF
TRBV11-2,CASSRSGQINQPQHF
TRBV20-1,CSAPGGQGASYEQYF
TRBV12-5,CASGLEIGEAFF
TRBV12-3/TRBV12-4,CASSRQSNEKLFF
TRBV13,CASSLFSGISEAFF
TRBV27,CATYGSSYEQYF
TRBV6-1,CASRGPDKNTGELFF
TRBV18,CASSPTTNEQFF
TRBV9,CASSVGTGGHPGRADTQYF
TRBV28,CASSFPRDPEPSGANVLTF
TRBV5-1,CASSLEGQGEQYF
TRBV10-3,CATGLTSEQYF
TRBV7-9,CASSFTGTGGASNEKLFF
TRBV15,CATSGHTGNYEQYF
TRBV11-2,CASIFTGGLSTDTQYF
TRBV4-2,CASSQTLLAGGLYEQFF
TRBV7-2,CASSLELTPNTEAFF
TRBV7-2,CASSPGASGTEAFF
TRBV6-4,CASSDSPAPTDTQYF
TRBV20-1,CSARAPITGGTDTQYF
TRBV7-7,CASSWSSGGETQYF
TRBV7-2,CASSLRPGSPDTQYF
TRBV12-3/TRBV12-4,CASASGGTEAFF